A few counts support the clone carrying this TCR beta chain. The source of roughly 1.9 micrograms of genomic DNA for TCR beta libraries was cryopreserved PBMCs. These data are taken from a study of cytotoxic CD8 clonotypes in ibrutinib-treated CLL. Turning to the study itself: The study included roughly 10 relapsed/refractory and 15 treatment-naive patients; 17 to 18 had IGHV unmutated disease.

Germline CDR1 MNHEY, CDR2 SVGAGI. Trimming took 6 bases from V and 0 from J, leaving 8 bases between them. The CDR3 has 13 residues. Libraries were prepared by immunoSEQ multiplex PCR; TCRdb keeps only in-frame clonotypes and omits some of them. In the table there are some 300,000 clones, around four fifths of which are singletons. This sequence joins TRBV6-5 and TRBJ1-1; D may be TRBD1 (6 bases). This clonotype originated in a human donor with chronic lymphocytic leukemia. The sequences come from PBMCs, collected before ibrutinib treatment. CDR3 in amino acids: CASRRTVNTEAFF. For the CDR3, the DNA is TGTGCCAGCAGGCGGACAGTGAACACTGAAGCTTTCTTT.